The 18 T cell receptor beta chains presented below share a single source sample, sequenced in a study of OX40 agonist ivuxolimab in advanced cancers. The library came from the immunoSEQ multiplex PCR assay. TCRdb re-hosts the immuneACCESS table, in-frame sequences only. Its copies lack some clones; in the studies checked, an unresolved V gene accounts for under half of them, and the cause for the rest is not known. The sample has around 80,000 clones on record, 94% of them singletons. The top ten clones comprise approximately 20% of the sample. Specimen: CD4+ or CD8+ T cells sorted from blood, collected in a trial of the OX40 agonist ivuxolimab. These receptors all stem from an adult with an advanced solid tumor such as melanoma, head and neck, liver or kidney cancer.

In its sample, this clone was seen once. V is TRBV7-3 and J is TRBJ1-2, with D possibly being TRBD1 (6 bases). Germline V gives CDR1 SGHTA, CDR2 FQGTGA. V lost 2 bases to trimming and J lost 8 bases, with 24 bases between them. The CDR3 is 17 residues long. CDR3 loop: CASSLGMDSPLGRGYTF. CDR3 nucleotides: TGTGCCAGCAGCTTAGGAATGGACAGTCCGCTAGGGCGGGGCTACACCTTC.

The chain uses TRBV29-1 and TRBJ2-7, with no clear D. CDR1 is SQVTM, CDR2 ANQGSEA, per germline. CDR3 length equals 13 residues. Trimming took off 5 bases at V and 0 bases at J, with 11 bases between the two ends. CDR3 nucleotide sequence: TGCAGCGTTTTTCTCAGAGTCTCCTACGAGCAGTACTTC. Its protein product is CSVFLRVSYEQYF.

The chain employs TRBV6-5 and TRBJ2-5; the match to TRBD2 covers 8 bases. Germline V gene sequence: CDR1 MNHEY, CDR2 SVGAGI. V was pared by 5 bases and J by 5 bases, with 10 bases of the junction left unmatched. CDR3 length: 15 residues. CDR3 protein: CASSPSGGGRETQYF. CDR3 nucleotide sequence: TGTGCCAGCAGTCCTTCGGGAGGGGGACGCGAGACCCAGTACTTC.

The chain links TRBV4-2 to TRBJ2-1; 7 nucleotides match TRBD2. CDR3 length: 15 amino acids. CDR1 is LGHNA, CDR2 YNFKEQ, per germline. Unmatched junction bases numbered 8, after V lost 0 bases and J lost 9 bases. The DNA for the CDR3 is TGTGCCAGCAGCCAAGAGGGAGGGGCGGGACGTGAGCAGTTCTTC. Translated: CASSQEGGAGREQFF.

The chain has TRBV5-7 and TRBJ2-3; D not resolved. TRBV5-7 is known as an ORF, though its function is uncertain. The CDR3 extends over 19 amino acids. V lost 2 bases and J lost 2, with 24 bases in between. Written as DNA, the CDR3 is TGTGCCAGCAGCTTTTCAAGCCCTGAGGTCTTAAAAGTCACAGATACGCAGTATTTT. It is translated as CASSFSSPEVLKVTDTQYF.

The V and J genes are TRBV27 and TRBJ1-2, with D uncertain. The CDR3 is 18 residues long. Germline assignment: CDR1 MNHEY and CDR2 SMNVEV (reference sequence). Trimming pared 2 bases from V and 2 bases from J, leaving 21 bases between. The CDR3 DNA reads TGTGCCAGCAGTTTACTCGCGGGCGCCACCCTTTCCAACTATGGCTACACCTTC. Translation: CASSLLAGATLSNYGYTF.

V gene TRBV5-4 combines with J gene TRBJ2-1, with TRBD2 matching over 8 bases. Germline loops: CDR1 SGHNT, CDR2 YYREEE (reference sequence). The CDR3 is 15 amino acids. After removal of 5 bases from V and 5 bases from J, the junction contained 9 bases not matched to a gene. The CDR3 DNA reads TGTGCCAGCAGTTTACTAGCGGAAAAAAACAATGAGCAGTTCTTC. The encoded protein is CASSLLAEKNNEQFF. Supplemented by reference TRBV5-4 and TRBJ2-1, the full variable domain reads ETGVTQSPTHLIKTRGQQVTLRCSSQSGHNTVSWYQQALGQGPQFIFQYYREEENGRGNFPPRFSGLQFPNYSSELNVNALELDDSALYLCASSLLAEKNNEQFFGPGTRLTVL.

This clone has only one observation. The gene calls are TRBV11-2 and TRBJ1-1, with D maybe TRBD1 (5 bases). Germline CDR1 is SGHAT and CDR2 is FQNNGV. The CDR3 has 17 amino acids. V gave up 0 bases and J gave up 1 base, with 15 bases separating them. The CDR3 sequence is CASSLDGGPGTNTEAFF. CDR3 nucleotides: TGTGCCAGCAGCTTAGATGGTGGCCCGGGGACGAACACTGAAGCTTTCTTT.

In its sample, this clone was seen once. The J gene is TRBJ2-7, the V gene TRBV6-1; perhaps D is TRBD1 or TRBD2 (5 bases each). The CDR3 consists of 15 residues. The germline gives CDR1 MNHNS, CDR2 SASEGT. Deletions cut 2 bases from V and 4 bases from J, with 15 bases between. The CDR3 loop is CASSEPTRGGYEQYF. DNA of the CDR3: TGTGCCAGCAGTGAACCCACCCGGGGCGGATACGAGCAGTACTTC.

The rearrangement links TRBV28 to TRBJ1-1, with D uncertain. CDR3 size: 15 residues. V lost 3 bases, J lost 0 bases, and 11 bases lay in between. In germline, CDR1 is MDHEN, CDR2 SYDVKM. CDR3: CASSFYRGVNTEAFF. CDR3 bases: TGTGCCAGCAGTTTTTACCGGGGAGTGAACACTGAAGCTTTCTTT.

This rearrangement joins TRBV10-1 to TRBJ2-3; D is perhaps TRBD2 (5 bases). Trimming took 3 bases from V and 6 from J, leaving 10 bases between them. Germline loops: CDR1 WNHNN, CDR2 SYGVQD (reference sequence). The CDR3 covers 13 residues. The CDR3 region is CASSDPTRDTQYF. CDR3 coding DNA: TGCGCCAGCAGTGACCCTACTAGGGATACGCAGTATTTT.

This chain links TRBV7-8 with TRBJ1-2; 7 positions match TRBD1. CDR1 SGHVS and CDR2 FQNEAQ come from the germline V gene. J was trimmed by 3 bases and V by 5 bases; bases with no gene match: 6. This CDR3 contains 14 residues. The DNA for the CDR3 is TGTGCCAGCAGCACAGGACAGGCTCACTATGGCTACACCTTC. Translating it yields CASSTGQAHYGYTF.

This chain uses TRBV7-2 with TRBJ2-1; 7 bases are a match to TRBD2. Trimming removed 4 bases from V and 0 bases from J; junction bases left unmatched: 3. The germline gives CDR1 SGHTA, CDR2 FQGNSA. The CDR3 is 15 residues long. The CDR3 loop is CASSWDYLSYNEQFF. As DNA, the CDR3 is TGTGCCAGCAGCTGGGACTACCTCTCCTACAATGAGCAGTTCTTC.

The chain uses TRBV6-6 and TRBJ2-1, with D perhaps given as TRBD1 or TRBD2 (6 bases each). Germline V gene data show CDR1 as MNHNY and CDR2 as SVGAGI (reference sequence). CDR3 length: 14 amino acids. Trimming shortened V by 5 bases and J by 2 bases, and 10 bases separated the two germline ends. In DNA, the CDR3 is TGTGCCAGCAGTAGGGGGGTGGCCTACAATGAGCAGTTCTTC. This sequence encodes CASSRGVAYNEQFF.

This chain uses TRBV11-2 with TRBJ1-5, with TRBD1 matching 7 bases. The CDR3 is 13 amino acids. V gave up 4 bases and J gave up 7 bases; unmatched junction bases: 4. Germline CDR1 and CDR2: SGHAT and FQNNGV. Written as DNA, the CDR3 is TGTGCCAGCAGCTCGACAGGGAACCAGCCCCAGCATTTT. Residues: CASSSTGNQPQHF.

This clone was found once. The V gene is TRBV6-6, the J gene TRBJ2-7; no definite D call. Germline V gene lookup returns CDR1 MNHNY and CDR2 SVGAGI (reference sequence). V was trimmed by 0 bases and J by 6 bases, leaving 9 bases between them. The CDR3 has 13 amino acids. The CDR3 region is CASSYSGSGEQYF. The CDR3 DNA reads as TGTGCCAGCAGTTACTCTGGGTCCGGCGAGCAGTACTTC.

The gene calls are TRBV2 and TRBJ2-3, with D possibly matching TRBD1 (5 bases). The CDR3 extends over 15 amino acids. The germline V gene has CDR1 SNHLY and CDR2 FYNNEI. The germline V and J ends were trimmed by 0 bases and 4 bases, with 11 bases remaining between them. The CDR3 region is CASSEARRAPDTQYF. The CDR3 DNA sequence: TGTGCCAGCAGTGAAGCGCGCAGGGCACCAGATACGCAGTATTTT.

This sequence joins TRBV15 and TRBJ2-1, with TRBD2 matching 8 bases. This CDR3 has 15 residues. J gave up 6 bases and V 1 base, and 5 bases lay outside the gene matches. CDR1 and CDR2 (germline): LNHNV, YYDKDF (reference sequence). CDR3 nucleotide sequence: TGTGCCACCAGCAGAGCCCGGGGGGGCCCCAATGAGCAGTTCTTC. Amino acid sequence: CATSRARGGPNEQFF.